The rows below give T cell receptor beta chains drawn from one sample of a study of blood T cell repertoires in COVID-19. The method was immunoSEQ multiplex PCR; TCRdb's version includes in-frame clones alone and lacks a portion of them. The sample includes around 240,000 clones, roughly nine tenths seen only once; the top ten take 0.95% to 1.5%. The sample consisted of PBMCs or T cells enriched from blood (not recorded which). All receptors come from a human donor in a cohort exposed to, infected with or recovered from COVID-19 (not recorded which). The donor label of this sample is uncertain. Each CDR3 is given with its conserved first and last residue. D genes are given only for firm matches. Only part of the rows carry a size: once, few, many, or a class if the clone is expanded.

CSASPGLAGGRGYEQYF,TGCAGTGCTAGTCCGGGACTAGCGGGGGGAAGGGGGTACGAGCAGTACTTC,few,TRBV20-1,TRBD2,17,TRBJ2-7
CASSPDRGGYNEQFF,TGCGCCAGCAGCCCAGATCGGGGGGGCTACAATGAGCAGTTCTTC,NA,TRBV4-3,TRBD2,15,TRBJ2-1
CASSSTTGEETQYF,TGTGCCAGCAGTTCAACGACAGGGGAAGAGACCCAGTACTTC,once,TRBV2,TRBD1,14,TRBJ2-5
CASSLKGGVNTEAFF,TGTGCCAGCAGCTTAAAAGGCGGGGTCAACACTGAAGCTTTCTTT,NA,TRBV7-3,NA,15,TRBJ1-1
CASSKLWDRVGISYEQYF,TGTGCCAGCAGCAAACTCTGGGACAGGGTAGGAATATCCTACGAGCAGTACTTC,NA,TRBV21-1,NA,18,TRBJ2-7
CAWSRTLDQPQHF,TGTGCCTGGAGCCGCACTTTGGATCAGCCCCAGCATTTT,NA,TRBV30,NA,13,TRBJ1-5
CAWELMTGAFEAFF,TGTGCCTGGGAGTTGATGACAGGTGCCTTCGAAGCTTTCTTT,NA,TRBV30,NA,14,TRBJ1-1
CASSLNPPGTIQETQYF,TGTGCCAGCAGCTTAAATCCCCCGGGAACCATTCAAGAGACCCAGTACTTC,NA,TRBV7-3,NA,17,TRBJ2-5
CASSFPSSYEQYF,TGTGCCAGCAGCTTTCCTAGCTCCTACGAGCAGTACTTC,NA,TRBV11-2,NA,13,TRBJ2-7
CASSVWDNPYNEQFF,TGTGCCAGCAGCGTATGGGACAACCCCTACAATGAGCAGTTCTTC,NA,TRBV9,NA,15,TRBJ2-1
CAISAGGDSSYEQYF,TGTGCCATCAGTGCCGGGGGGGACAGCTCCTACGAGCAGTACTTC,NA,TRBV10-3,NA,15,TRBJ2-7
CASSLTGTDGYTF,TGTGCCAGCAGCTTAACAGGGACGGACGGCTACACCTTC,NA,TRBV7-9,NA,13,TRBJ1-2
CATWTGGFAEAFF,TGCGCCACTTGGACAGGGGGCTTTGCTGAAGCTTTCTTT,NA,TRBV10-1,TRBD1,13,TRBJ1-1
CATSNDLGAGGYTF,TGTGCCACCAGCAACGACTTGGGGGCGGGTGGCTACACCTTC,NA,TRBV15,NA,14,TRBJ1-2
CASSLGGSTEAFF,TGTGCCAGCAGCTTGGGAGGGAGCACTGAAGCTTTCTTT,NA,TRBV5-5,NA,13,TRBJ1-1
CASSPGLAGGFQETQYF,TGTGCCAGCAGCCCGGGACTAGCGGGGGGATTCCAAGAGACCCAGTACTTC,NA,TRBV5-4,TRBD2,17,TRBJ2-5
CASSLGGVNSPLHF,TGTGCCAGCAGCTTAGGCGGGGTGAATTCACCCCTCCACTTT,few,TRBV11-2,NA,14,TRBJ1-6
CASSTAGESASGNTIYF,TGTGCCAGTAGTACAGCGGGAGAGTCCGCCTCTGGAAACACCATATATTTT,NA,TRBV19,NA,17,TRBJ1-3
CASSLVTSEAFF,TGTGCCAGCAGCTTGGTGACTTCCGAAGCTTTCTTT,NA,TRBV5-6,NA,12,TRBJ1-1
CASSSSGQPSYEQYF,TGTGCCAGCAGCTCTTCAGGACAGCCCTCCTACGAGCAGTACTTC,once,TRBV5-5,NA,15,TRBJ2-7
CASSLLGVGETQYF,TGTGCCAGCAGCTTGTTAGGGGTGGGGGAGACCCAGTACTTC,NA,TRBV5-4,NA,14,TRBJ2-5
CASSALAGVHEQYF,TGTGCCAGCTCCGCCCTAGCGGGGGTCCACGAGCAGTACTTC,NA,TRBV9,TRBD2,14,TRBJ2-7
CASSLLAGDTGELFF,TGTGCCAGCAGCCTACTAGCGGGGGACACCGGGGAGCTGTTTTTT,once,TRBV3-1/TRBV3-2,TRBD2,15,TRBJ2-2
CASSSNTDTQYF,TGTGCCAGCAGCTCCAACACAGATACGCAGTATTTT,NA,TRBV7-3,NA,12,TRBJ2-3
CASSLAGGWWGTGFSGNTIYF,TGTGCCAGCAGCTTAGCGGGGGGGTGGTGGGGAACAGGGTTCTCTGGAAACACCATATATTTT,few,TRBV7-7,NA,21,TRBJ1-3
CASSKTTGIADTQYF,TGCGCCAGCAGCAAAACCACGGGGATTGCAGATACGCAGTATTTT,NA,TRBV5-1,NA,15,TRBJ2-3
CASSDSTGGDNTIYF,TGCGCCAGCAGCGACTCTACCGGGGGGGATAACACCATATATTTT,NA,TRBV5-1,NA,15,TRBJ1-3
CASSQVDMGLANLRGQYF,TGCGCCAGCAGCCAAGTGGATATGGGTTTGGCTAATCTACGAGGGCAGTACTTC,many,TRBV4-1,NA,18,TRBJ2-7
CASSEQGKNQPQHF,TGTGCCAGCAGCGAACAGGGAAAGAATCAGCCCCAGCATTTT,few,TRBV3-1/TRBV3-2,NA,14,TRBJ1-5
CASSQVASRDWGGYTF,TGTGCCAGCAGCCAAGTCGCTTCCAGGGACTGGGGGGGCTACACCTTC,NA,TRBV14,NA,16,TRBJ1-2
CASSRGSSKTTDTQYF,TGTGCCAGCAGTCGAGGGAGTTCCAAAACCACAGATACGCAGTATTTT,NA,TRBV7-8,NA,16,TRBJ2-3
CASSVNTGNTGELFF,TGTGCCAGCAGTGTAAATACAGGGAACACCGGGGAGCTGTTTTTT,few,TRBV2,NA,15,TRBJ2-2
CASQLKGTGNEKLFF,TGTGCCAGCCAACTCAAGGGGACAGGTAATGAAAAACTGTTTTTT,NA,TRBV18,TRBD1,15,TRBJ1-4
CSARDRHGYTF,TGCAGTGCTAGAGATCGTCATGGCTACACCTTC,NA,TRBV20-1,NA,11,TRBJ1-2
CASSQVVTNEQFF,TGTGCCAGCAGCCAAGTAGTGACTAATGAGCAGTTCTTC,NA,TRBV14,NA,13,TRBJ2-1
CASSEWAAEQYF,TGTGCCAGCAGTGAATGGGCAGCCGAGCAGTACTTC,NA,TRBV6-1,NA,12,TRBJ2-7
CASSVVGGEETQYF,TGTGCCAGCAGCGTAGTAGGAGGAGAAGAGACCCAGTACTTC,NA,TRBV9,NA,14,TRBJ2-5
CASQRKSGELFF,TGCGCCAGCCAGAGGAAGAGCGGGGAGCTGTTTTTT,NA,TRBV5-1,NA,12,TRBJ2-2
CASSPGTGYNEQFF,TGTGCCAGCAGTCCTGGGACAGGGTACAATGAGCAGTTCTTC,NA,TRBV7-3,TRBD1,14,TRBJ2-1
CASSQDVREGWETQYF,TGTGCCAGCAGCCAAGATGTCCGGGAAGGGTGGGAGACCCAGTACTTC,NA,TRBV4-2,NA,16,TRBJ2-5
CASMPRTGVLEQYF,TGTGCCAGTATGCCCAGGACAGGGGTTCTCGAGCAGTACTTC,NA,TRBV19,TRBD1,14,TRBJ2-7
CASSGTGGVRNQPQHF,TGTGCCAGCAGCGGGACGGGGGGCGTTAGGAATCAGCCCCAGCATTTT,NA,TRBV5-8,NA,16,TRBJ1-5
CASSASGHSNTEAFF,TGTGCCAGCAGTGCATCGGGACACTCGAACACTGAAGCTTTCTTT,NA,TRBV6-4,NA,15,TRBJ1-1
CASSLTGIGNTIYF,TGTGCCAGCAGCCTGACAGGGATTGGAAACACCATATATTTT,NA,TRBV6-5,TRBD1,14,TRBJ1-3
CASGLVRNLQGASEQFF,TGTGCTAGTGGTTTGGTACGAAATCTACAGGGGGCTAGTGAGCAGTTCTTC,NA,TRBV12-5,TRBD1,17,TRBJ2-1
CAWRYPGGAGELFF,TGTGCCTGGAGATACCCGGGGGGAGCCGGGGAGCTGTTTTTT,NA,TRBV30,TRBD2,14,TRBJ2-2
CAIMADSTDTQYF,TGTGCCATCATGGCGGATAGCACAGATACGCAGTATTTT,NA,TRBV10-3,NA,13,TRBJ2-3
CASGSGQGYNSPLHF,TGTGCTAGTGGTTCGGGACAGGGCTATAATTCACCCCTCCACTTT,few,TRBV12-5,TRBD1,15,TRBJ1-6
CASSNPRGGNSYEQYF,TGTGCCAGTAGTAACCCTCGAGGGGGTAACTCCTACGAGCAGTACTTC,NA,TRBV19,NA,16,TRBJ2-7
CASLPPGQGAGNQPQHF,TGTGCCAGTCTCCCCCCGGGACAGGGGGCTGGGAATCAGCCCCAGCATTTT,NA,TRBV19,TRBD1,17,TRBJ1-5
CASSPLLRTTEAFF,TGTGCCAGCTCACCATTGTTGAGAACCACTGAAGCTTTCTTT,NA,TRBV18,NA,14,TRBJ1-1
CASSPQGAGDEKLFF,TGCGCCAGCAGCCCTCAGGGGGCAGGAGATGAAAAACTGTTTTTT,NA,TRBV4-3,TRBD1,15,TRBJ1-4
CASSPMRGDRAWNTEAFF,TGTGCCAGCAGCCCGATGAGGGGGGACAGGGCATGGAACACTGAAGCTTTCTTT,NA,TRBV3-1/TRBV3-2,TRBD1,18,TRBJ1-1
CASSWAGQPQHF,TGTGCCAGCAGTTGGGCAGGTCAGCCCCAGCATTTT,NA,TRBV6-6,NA,12,TRBJ1-5